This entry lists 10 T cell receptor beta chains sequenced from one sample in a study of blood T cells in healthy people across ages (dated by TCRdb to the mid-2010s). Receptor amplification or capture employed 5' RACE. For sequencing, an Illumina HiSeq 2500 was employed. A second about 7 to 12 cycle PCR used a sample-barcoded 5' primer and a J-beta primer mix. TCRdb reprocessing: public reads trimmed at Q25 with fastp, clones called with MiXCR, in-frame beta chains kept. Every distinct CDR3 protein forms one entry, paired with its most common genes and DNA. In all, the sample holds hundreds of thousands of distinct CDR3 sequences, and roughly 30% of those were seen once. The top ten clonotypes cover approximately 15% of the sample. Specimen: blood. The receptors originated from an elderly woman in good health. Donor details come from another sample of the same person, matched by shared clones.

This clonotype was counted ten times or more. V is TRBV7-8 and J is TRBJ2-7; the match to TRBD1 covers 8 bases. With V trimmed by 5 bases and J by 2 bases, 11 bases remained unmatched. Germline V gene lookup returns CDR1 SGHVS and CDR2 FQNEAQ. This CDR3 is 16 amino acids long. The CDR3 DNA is TGTGCCAGCAGCAACTACCCGGGACAGGTGACCTACGAGCAGTACTTC. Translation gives CASSNYPGQVTYEQYF.

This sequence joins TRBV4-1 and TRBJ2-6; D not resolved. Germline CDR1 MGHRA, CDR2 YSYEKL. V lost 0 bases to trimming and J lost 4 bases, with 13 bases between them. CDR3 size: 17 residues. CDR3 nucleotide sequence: TGCGCCAGCAGCCAAGAGTATTCGGCTGAGGGGGCCAACGTCCTGACTTTC. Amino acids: CASSQEYSAEGANVLTF.

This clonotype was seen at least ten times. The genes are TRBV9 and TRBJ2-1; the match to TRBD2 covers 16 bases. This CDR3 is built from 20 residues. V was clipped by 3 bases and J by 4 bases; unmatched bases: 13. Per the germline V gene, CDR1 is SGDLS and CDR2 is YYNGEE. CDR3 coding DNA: TGTGCCAGCAGCGAGGTGGGACTAGCGGGGGGGCTCCACTTATACAATGAGCAGTTCTTC. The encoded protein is CASSEVGLAGGLHLYNEQFF.

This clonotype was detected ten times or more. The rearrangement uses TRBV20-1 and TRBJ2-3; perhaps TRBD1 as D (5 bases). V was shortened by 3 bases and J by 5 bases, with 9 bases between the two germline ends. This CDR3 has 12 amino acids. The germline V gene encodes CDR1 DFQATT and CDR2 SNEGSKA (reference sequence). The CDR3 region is CSARWQGDTQYF. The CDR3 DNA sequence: TGCAGTGCTAGGTGGCAGGGAGATACGCAGTATTTT.

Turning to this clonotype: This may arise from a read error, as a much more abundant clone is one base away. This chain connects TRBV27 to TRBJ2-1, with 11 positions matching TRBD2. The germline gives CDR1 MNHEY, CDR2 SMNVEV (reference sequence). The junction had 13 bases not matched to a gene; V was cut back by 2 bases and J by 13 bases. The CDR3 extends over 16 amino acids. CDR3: CASSLLTSGGLETQFF. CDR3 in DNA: TGTGCCAGCAGTTTACTCACTAGCGGGGGATTGGAGACCCAGTTCTTC.

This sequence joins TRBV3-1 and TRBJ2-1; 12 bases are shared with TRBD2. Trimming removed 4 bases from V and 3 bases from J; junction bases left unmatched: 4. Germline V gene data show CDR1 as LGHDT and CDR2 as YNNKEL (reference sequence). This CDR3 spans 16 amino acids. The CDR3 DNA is TGTGCCAGCAGCCCTAGCGGGAGGGCCTTCTACAATGAGCAGTTCTTC. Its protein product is CASSPSGRAFYNEQFF.

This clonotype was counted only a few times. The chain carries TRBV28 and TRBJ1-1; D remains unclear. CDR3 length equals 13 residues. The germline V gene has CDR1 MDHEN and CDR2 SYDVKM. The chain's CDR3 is CVSGGAGNTEAFF. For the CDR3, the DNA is TGTGTCTCAGGAGGAGCAGGGAACACTGAAGCTTTCTTT. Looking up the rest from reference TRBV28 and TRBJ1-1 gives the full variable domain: DVKVTQSSRYLVKRTGEKVFLECVQDMDHENMFWYRQDPGLGLRLIYFSYDVKMKEKGDIPEGYSVSREKKERFSLILESASTNQTSMYLCVSGGAGNTEAFFGQGTRLTVV.

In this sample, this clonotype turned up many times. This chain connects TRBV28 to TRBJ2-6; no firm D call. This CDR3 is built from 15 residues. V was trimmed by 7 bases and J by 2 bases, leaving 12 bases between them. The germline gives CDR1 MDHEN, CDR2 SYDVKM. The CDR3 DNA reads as TGTGCCAGCACCCGACCAAGACCTGGGGCCAACGTCCTGACTTTC. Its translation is CASTRPRPGANVLTF. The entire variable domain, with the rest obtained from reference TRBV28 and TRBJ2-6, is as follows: DVKVTQSSRYLVKRTGEKVFLECVQDMDHENMFWYRQDPGLGLRLIYFSYDVKMKEKGDIPEGYSVSREKKERFSLILESASTNQTSMYLCASTRPRPGANVLTFGAGSRLTVL.

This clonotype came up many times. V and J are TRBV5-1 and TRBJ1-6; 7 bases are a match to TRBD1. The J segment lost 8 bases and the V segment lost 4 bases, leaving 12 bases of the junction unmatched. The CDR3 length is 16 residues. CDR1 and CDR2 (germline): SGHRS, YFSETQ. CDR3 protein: CASSLDPGQIYSPLHF. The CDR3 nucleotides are TGCGCCAGCAGCCTAGATCCGGGACAGATCTATTCACCCCTCCACTTT. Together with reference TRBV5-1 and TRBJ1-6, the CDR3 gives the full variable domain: KAGVTQTPRYLIKTRGQQVTLSCSPISGHRSVSWYQQTPGQGLQFLFEYFSETQRNKGNFPGRFSGRQFSNSRSEMNVSTLELGDSALYLCASSLDPGQIYSPLHFGNGTRLTVT.

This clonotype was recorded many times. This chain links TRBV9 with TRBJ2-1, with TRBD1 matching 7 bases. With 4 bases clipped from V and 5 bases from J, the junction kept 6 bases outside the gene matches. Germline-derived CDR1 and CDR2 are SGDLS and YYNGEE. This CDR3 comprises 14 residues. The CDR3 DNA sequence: TGTGCCAGCAGCCTCGGGACAGCTAACAATGAGCAGTTCTTC. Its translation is CASSLGTANNEQFF.